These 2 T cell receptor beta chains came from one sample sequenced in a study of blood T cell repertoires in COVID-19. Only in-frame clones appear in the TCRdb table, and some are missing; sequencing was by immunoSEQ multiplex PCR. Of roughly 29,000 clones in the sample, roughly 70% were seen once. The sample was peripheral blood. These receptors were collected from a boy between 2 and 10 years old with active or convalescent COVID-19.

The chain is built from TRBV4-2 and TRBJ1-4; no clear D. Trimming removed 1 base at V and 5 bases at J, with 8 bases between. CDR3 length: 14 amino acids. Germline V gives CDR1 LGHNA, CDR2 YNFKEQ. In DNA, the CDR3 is TGTGCCAGCAGCCAAGTAGCCGGGAATGAAAAACTGTTTTTT. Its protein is CASSQVAGNEKLFF.

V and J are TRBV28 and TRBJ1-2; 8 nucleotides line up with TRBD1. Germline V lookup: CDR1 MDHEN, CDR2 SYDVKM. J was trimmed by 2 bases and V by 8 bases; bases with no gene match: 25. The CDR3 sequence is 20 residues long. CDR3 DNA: TGTGCCAGCTCAACCGTATTAGGGTTTTACAGGGGGAGGGAAAACTATGGCTACACCTTC. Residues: CASSTVLGFYRGRENYGYTF.